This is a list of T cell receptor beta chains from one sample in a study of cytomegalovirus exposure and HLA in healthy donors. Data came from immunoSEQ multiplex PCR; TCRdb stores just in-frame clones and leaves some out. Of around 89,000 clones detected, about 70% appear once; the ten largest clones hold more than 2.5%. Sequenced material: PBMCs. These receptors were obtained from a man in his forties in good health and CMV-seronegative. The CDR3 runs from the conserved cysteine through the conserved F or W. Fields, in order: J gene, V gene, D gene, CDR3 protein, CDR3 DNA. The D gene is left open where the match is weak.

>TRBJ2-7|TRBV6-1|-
CASRLDSRSEQYF
TGTGCCAGCAGGCTGGACTCAAGGAGCGAGCAGTACTTC
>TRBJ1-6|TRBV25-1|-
CASSERGGTYNSPLHF
TGTGCCAGCAGTGAACGAGGGGGAACCTATAATTCACCCCTCCACTTT
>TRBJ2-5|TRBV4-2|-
CASGSLGRGGEETQYF
TGTGCCAGCGGATCACTTGGGAGAGGGGGGGAAGAGACCCAGTACTTC
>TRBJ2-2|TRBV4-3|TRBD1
CASSQSDRGDTGELFF
TGCGCCAGCAGCCAGTCCGACAGGGGGGACACCGGGGAGCTGTTTTTT
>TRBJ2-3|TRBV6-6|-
CASSRLPDTQYF
TGTGCCAGCAGTCGACTACCAGATACGCAGTATTTT
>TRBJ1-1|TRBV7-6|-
CASSSTGGYTEAFF
TGTGCCAGCAGCTCCACGGGAGGTTACACTGAAGCTTTCTTT
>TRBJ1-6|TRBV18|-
CASSPALLRQLSYNSPLHF
TGTGCCAGCTCACCCGCTCTTCTTAGACAGCTCTCCTATAATTCACCCCTCCACTTT
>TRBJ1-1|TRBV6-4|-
CASSEGEISTEAFF
TGTGCCAGCAGTGAAGGGGAAATTAGCACTGAAGCTTTCTTT
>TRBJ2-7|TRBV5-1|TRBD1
CASSAGTGDEQYF
TGCGCCAGCAGCGCCGGGACAGGGGACGAGCAGTACTTC
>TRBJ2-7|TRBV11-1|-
CASSFDLWGRERTYEQYF
TGTGCCAGCAGCTTTGATCTCTGGGGCAGAGAACGAACCTACGAGCAGTACTTC